Sequencing of this TCR beta chain was carried out in a study of STAT5B mutations in CD4+ large granular lymphocyte leukemia. Clones were sequenced by immunoSEQ multiplex PCR, and TCRdb holds only the in-frame ones, with some missing. The sample shows tens of thousands of clones, about 86% of them seen only once. Germline V gene data show CDR1 as SGDLS and CDR2 as YYNGEE. J lost 4 bases, V lost 4 bases, and 11 bases had no gene match. CDR3 length: 18 residues. The sample comprised CD4+ T cells from blood buffy coats. The TCR sequence derives from a human donor in good health. The gene calls are TRBV9 and TRBJ2-6; 10 bases are shared with TRBD1. CDR3 DNA sequence: TGTGCCAGCAGCAAACCGGGACAGGGGTACTCAGGGGCCAACGTCCTGACTTTC. Residues: CASSKPGQGYSGANVLTF.